These T cell receptor beta chains were read from a single sample in a study of T-cell reconstitution after alpha-beta-depleted transplantation in children. From the PCR reads, TCRdb called clonotypes with MiXCR, one entry per CDR3 protein. The data show 450,000 to 600,000 distinct CDR3 sequences, 32% seen once. This material consisted of PBMCs from the stem cell graft donor, taken from the stem cell graft. These receptors originate from a human donor who donated a stem cell graft to a child with aplastic anemia. The CDR3 runs from the conserved cysteine through the conserved F or W. Fields, in order: clone size, J gene, D gene, V gene, CDR3 protein, CDR3 DNA. A D gene is named only where the DNA matches it firmly. The listing skips clone size in some rows; elsewhere it reads once, few, many or a size class.

abundance: -
j_gene: TRBJ2-2
d_gene: TRBD1
v_gene: TRBV25-1
CDR3aa: CASSEYRTGTGLGELFF
CDR3nt: TGTGCCAGCAGTGAATACCGGACCGGGACAGGGCTCGGGGAGCTGTTTTTT

abundance: many
j_gene: TRBJ2-1
d_gene: -
v_gene: TRBV4-3
CDR3aa: CASSPVGRRLYEQFF
CDR3nt: TGCGCCAGCAGCCCTGTAGGACGGCGATTGTATGAGCAGTTCTTC

abundance: -
j_gene: TRBJ2-2
d_gene: -
v_gene: TRBV29-1
CDR3aa: CSVARTPANTGELFF
CDR3nt: TGCAGCGTCGCCCGGACACCAGCGAACACCGGGGAGCTGTTTTTT

abundance: -
j_gene: TRBJ1-4
d_gene: TRBD1
v_gene: TRBV12-3/TRBV12-4
CDR3aa: CASRMLGGNEKLFF
CDR3nt: TGTGCCAGCAGAATGTTAGGGGGCAATGAAAAACTGTTTTTT

abundance: -
j_gene: TRBJ2-7
d_gene: -
v_gene: TRBV7-2
CDR3aa: CASSFLGHEQYF
CDR3nt: TGTGCCAGCAGCTTCTTAGGCCACGAGCAGTACTTC

abundance: -
j_gene: TRBJ2-1
d_gene: TRBD2
v_gene: TRBV7-3
CDR3aa: CASSQHPSGSGSNEQFF
CDR3nt: TGTGCCAGCAGCCAACACCCTAGCGGGTCCGGGAGCAATGAGCAGTTCTTC

abundance: -
j_gene: TRBJ1-3
d_gene: -
v_gene: TRBV5-1
CDR3aa: CATKGGVGDGNTIYF
CDR3nt: TGCGCCACCAAAGGAGGGGTAGGAGACGGAAACACCATATATTTT

abundance: few
j_gene: TRBJ2-4
d_gene: -
v_gene: TRBV7-2
CDR3aa: CASSLLDGILAKNIQYF
CDR3nt: TGTGCCAGCAGCTTATTGGACGGCATCCTAGCCAAAAACATTCAGTACTTC

abundance: -
j_gene: TRBJ2-5
d_gene: -
v_gene: TRBV29-1
CDR3aa: CSVTSGRGTQYF
CDR3nt: TGCAGCGTTACCTCCGGTAGGGGGACCCAGTACTTC

abundance: few
j_gene: TRBJ2-3
d_gene: TRBD2
v_gene: TRBV6-5
CDR3aa: CASSYRKSGRASTDTQYF
CDR3nt: TGTGCCAGCAGTTACCGGAAAAGCGGGAGGGCTAGCACAGATACGCAGTATTTT

abundance: few
j_gene: TRBJ2-1
d_gene: TRBD2
v_gene: TRBV11-2
CDR3aa: CASSRTTGTSGIYNEQFF
CDR3nt: TGTGCCAGCAGCCGAACCACCGGGACTAGCGGGATCTACAATGAGCAGTTCTTC

abundance: -
j_gene: TRBJ2-1
d_gene: -
v_gene: TRBV7-3
CDR3aa: CASSSPPNERFF
CDR3nt: TGTGCCAGCAGCTCCCCCCCCAATGAAAGGTTCTTC

abundance: -
j_gene: TRBJ2-1
d_gene: TRBD2
v_gene: TRBV20-1
CDR3aa: CSARLPGLVDREQFF
CDR3nt: TGCAGTGCTAGATTACCGGGACTAGTTGATCGTGAGCAGTTCTTC

abundance: -
j_gene: TRBJ2-7
d_gene: TRBD1
v_gene: TRBV25-1
CDR3aa: CASSPPGTAYEQYF
CDR3nt: TGTGCCAGCAGTCCCCCCGGGACAGCCTACGAGCAGTACTTC

abundance: -
j_gene: TRBJ1-1
d_gene: -
v_gene: TRBV4-3
CDR3aa: CASSQAGMGVTEAFF
CDR3nt: TGCGCCAGCAGCCAAGCCGGAATGGGGGTCACTGAAGCTTTCTTT

abundance: few
j_gene: TRBJ1-4
d_gene: TRBD1
v_gene: TRBV20-1
CDR3aa: CSAWTGGIQNEKLFF
CDR3nt: TGCAGTGCCTGGACAGGGGGCATTCAGAATGAAAAACTGTTTTTT

abundance: few
j_gene: TRBJ1-2
d_gene: TRBD1
v_gene: TRBV12-3/TRBV12-4
CDR3aa: CASSLKGQGGYGYTF
CDR3nt: TGTGCCAGCAGTTTAAAGGGACAGGGGGGCTATGGCTACACCTTC

abundance: -
j_gene: TRBJ2-1
d_gene: -
v_gene: TRBV4-3
CDR3aa: CASSQDRWQGPYNEQFF
CDR3nt: TGCGCCAGCAGCCAAGACCGTTGGCAGGGCCCATACAATGAGCAGTTCTTC

abundance: -
j_gene: TRBJ2-7
d_gene: TRBD2
v_gene: TRBV7-2
CDR3aa: CASSSSGRAVHEQYF
CDR3nt: TGTGCCAGCAGCTCTAGCGGGAGGGCGGTCCACGAGCAGTACTTC